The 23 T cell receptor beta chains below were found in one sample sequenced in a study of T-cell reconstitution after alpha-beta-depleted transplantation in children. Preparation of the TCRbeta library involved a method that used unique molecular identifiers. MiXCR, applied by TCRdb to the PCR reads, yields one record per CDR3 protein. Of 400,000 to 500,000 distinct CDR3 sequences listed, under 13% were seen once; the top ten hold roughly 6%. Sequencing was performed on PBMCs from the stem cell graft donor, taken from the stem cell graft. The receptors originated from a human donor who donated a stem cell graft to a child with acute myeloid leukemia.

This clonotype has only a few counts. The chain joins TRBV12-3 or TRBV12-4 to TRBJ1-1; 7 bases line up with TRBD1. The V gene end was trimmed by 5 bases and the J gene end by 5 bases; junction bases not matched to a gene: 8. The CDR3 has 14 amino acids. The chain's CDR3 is CASSARQGFTEAFF. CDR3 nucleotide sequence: TGTGCCAGCAGTGCTCGACAGGGCTTTACTGAAGCTTTCTTT.

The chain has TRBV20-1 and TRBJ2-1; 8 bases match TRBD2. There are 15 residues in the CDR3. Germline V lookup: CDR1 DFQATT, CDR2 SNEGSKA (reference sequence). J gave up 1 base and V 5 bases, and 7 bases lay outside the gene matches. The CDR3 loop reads CSARGGSTSYNEQFF. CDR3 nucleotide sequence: TGCAGTGCTCGGGGGGGCTCAACGTCCTACAATGAGCAGTTCTTC.

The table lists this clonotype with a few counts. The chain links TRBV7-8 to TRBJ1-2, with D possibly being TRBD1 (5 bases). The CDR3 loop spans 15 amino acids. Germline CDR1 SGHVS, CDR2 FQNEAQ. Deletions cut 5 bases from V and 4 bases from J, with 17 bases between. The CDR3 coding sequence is TGTGCCAGCAGCCCAAGGGACGGAGCCCTCTATGGCTACACCTTC. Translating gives CASSPRDGALYGYTF.

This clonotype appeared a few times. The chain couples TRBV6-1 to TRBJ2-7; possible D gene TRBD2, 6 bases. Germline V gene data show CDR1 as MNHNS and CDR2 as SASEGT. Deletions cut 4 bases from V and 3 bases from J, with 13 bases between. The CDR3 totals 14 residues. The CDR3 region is CASSALADLYEQYV. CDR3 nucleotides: TGTGCCAGCAGTGCCTTAGCGGACCTCTACGAGCAGTACGTC.

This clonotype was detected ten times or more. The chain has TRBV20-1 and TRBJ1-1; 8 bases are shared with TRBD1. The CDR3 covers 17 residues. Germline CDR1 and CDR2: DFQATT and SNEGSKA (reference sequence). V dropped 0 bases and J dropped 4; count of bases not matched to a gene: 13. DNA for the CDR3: TGCAGTGCTAGAGATCAGGGGGCAGGGAGTTTTGGCACTGAAGCTTTCTTT. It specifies CSARDQGAGSFGTEAFF.

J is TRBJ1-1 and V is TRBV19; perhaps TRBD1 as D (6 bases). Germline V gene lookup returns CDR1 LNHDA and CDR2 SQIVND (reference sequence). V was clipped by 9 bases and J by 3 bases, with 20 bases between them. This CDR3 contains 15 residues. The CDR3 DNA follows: TGTGCCAGCCGCCCCCAAAGTACAGGGTACACTGAAGCTTTCTTT. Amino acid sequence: CASRPQSTGYTEAFF.

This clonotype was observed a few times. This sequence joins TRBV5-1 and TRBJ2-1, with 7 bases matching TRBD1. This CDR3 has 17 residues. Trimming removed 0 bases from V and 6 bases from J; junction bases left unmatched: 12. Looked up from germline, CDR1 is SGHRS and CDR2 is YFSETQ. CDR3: CASSLAGVGGRSNEQFF. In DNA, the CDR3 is TGCGCCAGCAGCTTGGCGGGCGTAGGGGGCCGATCCAATGAGCAGTTCTTC.

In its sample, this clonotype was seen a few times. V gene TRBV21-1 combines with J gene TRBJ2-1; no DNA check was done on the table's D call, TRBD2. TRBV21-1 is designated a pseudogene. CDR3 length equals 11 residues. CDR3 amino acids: CATLYCSEQFF. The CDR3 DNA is TGTGCCACCCTCTATTGCAGTGAGCAGTTCTTC.

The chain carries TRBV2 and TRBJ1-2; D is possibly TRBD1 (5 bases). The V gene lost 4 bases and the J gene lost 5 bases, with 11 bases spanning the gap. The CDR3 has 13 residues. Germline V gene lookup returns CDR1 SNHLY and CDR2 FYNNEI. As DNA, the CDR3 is TGTGCCAGCAGTGCAGGGTGGAGGTATGGCTACACCTTC. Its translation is CASSAGWRYGYTF. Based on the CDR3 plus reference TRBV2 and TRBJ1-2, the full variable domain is EPEVTQTPSHQVTQMGQEVILRCVPISNHLYFYWYRQILGQKVEFLVSFYNNEISEKSEIFDDQFSVERPDGSNFTLKIRSTKLEDSAMYFCASSAGWRYGYTFGSGTRLTVV.

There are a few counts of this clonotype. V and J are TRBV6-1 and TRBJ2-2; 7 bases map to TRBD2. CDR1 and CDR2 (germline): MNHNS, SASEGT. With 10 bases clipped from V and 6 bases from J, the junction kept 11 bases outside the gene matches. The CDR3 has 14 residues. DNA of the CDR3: TGTGCCACACGGTCGGGAGGTCGGGCCGGGGAGCTGTTTTTT. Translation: CATRSGGRAGELFF.

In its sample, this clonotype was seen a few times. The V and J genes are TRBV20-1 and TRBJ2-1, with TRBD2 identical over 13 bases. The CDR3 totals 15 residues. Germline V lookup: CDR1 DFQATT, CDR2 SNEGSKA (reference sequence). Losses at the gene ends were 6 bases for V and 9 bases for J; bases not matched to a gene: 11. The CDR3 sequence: CSALGTSGIFGEQFF. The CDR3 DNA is TGCAGTGCCCTCGGGACTAGCGGGATTTTTGGTGAGCAGTTCTTC.

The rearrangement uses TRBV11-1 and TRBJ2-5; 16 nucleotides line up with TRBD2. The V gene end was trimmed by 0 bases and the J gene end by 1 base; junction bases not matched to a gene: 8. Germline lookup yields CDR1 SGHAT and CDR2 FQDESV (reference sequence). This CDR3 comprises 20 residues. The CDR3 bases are TGTGCCAGCAGCTTAGCTCCGGGACTAGCGGGAGGGCCGATCCAAGAGACCCAGTACTTC. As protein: CASSLAPGLAGGPIQETQYF.

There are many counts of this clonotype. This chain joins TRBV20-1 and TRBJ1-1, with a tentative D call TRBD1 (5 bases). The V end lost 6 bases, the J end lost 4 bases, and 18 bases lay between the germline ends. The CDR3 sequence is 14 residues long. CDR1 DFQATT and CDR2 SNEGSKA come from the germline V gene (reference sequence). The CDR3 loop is CSAPNTGGGTEAFF. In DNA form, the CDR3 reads TGCAGTGCGCCAAACACAGGTGGAGGCACTGAAGCTTTCTTT.

CDR3 DNA sequence: TGCGCCAGCAGCCAATTCCACGGGCAAGAGACCCAGTACTTC. It codes for CASSQFHGQETQYF. The gene calls are TRBV4-1 and TRBJ2-5; D call uncertain. Trimming left V 2 bases short and J 2 bases short, with 9 bases between. This CDR3 has 14 residues. The germline V gene encodes CDR1 MGHRA and CDR2 YSYEKL.

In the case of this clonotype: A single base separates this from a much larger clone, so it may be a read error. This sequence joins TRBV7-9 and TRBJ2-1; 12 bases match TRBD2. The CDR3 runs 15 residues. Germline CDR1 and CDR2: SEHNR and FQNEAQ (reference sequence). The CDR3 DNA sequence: TGTGCCAGCAGCTCGGGACTAGCGGGCGACAATGAGCAGTTATTC. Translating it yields CASSSGLAGDNEQLF.

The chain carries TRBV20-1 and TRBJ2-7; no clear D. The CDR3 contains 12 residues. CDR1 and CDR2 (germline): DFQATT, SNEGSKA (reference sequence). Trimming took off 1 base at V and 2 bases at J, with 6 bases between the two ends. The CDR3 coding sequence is TGCAGTGCTAGAGGGCCCACCTACGAGCAGTACTTC. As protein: CSARGPTYEQYF.

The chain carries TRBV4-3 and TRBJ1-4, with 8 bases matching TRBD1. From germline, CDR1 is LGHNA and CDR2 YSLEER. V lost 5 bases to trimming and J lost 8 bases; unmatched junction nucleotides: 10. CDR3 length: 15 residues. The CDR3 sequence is CASSRSPDRGEKLFF. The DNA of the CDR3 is TGCGCCAGCAGCAGATCCCCAGACAGGGGCGAAAAACTGTTTTTT.

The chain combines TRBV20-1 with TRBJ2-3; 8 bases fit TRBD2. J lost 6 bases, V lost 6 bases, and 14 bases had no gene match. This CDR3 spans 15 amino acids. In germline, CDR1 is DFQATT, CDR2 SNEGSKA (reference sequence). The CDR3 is CSAYGGSGKEDTQYF. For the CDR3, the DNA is TGCAGTGCGTACGGGGGTAGCGGGAAAGAGGATACGCAGTATTTT.

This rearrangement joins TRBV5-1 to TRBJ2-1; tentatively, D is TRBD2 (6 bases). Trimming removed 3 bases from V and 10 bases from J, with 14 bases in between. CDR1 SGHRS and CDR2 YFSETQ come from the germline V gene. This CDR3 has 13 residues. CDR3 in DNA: TGCGCCAGCAGCTCCATAACCGGAGGGGAGCAGTTCTTC. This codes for CASSSITGGEQFF.

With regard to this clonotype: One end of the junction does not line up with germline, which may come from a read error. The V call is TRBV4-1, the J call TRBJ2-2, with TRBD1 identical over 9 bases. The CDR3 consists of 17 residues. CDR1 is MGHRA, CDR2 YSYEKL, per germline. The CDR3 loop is CATSQARDRASTGELFF. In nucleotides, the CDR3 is TGCGCCACCAGCCAAGCCCGGGACAGGGCGAGCACCGGGGAGCTGTTTTTT.

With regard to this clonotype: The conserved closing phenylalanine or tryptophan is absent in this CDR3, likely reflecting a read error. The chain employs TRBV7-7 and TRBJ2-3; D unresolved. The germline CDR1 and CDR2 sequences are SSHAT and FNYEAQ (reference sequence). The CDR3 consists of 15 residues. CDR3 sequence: CASSLAPSGVDTQYL. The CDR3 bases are TGTGCTAGCAGCTTAGCTCCCTCGGGCGTAGATACGCAGTATTTG.

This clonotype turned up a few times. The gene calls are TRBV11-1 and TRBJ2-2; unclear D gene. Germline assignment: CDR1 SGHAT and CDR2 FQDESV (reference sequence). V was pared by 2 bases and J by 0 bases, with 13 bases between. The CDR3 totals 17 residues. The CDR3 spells CASSLTLPKANTGELFF. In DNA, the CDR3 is TGTGCCAGCAGCTTAACCCTCCCGAAAGCGAACACCGGGGAGCTGTTTTTT. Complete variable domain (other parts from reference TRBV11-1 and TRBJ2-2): EAEVAQSPRYKITEKSQAVAFWCDPISGHATLYWYRQILGQGPELLVQFQDESVVDDSQLPKDRFSAERLKGVDSTLKIQPAELGDSAMYLCASSLTLPKANTGELFFGEGSRLTVL.

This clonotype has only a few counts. In DNA, the CDR3 is TGTGCCACCAGTGACGCCGGGACTAGCGGGAGTCAAGATACGCAGTATTTT. The encoded protein is CATSDAGTSGSQDTQYF. J is TRBJ2-3 and V is TRBV24-1; 14 bases are shared with TRBD2. The germline CDR1 and CDR2 sequences are KGHDR and SFDVKD. This CDR3 has 17 residues. The V gene end was trimmed by 4 bases and the J gene end by 5 bases; junction bases not matched to a gene: 7.